The 17 T cell receptor beta chains below all came from one sample that was sequenced in a study of cytomegalovirus exposure and HLA in healthy donors. The PCR used 60 Vbeta and 13 Jbeta primers. The data were produced by immunoSEQ multiplex PCR, yet TCRdb's version contains in-frame clones alone and is incomplete. The sample lists around 230,000 clones, about 81% seen once, with 5.5% to 7.5% in the top ten. Sequenced: PBMCs. The receptors were gathered from a man between 40 and 49 years old in good health and CMV-seropositive.

The chain joins TRBV27 to TRBJ2-7; D is uncertain. The CDR3 spans 14 residues. Trimming left V 3 bases short and J 0 bases short, with 9 bases between. Germline assignment: CDR1 MNHEY and CDR2 SMNVEV (reference sequence). CDR3 nucleotides: TGTGCCAGCAGTTTCGGAGCGCTCTCCTACGAGCAGTACTTC. Translation: CASSFGALSYEQYF.

The chain links TRBV18 to TRBJ2-1; 9 positions match TRBD2. The CDR3 extends over 17 amino acids. V lost 6 bases and J lost 9; bases outside the gene matches: 18. The V gene's germline CDR1 is KGHSH and CDR2 LQKENI. CDR3: CASSPPLNVIAGVEQFF. The DNA of the CDR3 is TGTGCCAGCTCCCCTCCTCTGAATGTGATAGCGGGAGTTGAGCAGTTCTTC. The complete variable domain, with remaining parts taken from reference TRBV18 and TRBJ2-1, reads NAGVMQNPRHLVRRRGQEARLRCSPMKGHSHVYWYRQLPEEGLKFMVYLQKENIIDESGMPKERFSAEFPKEGPSILRIQQVVRGDSAAYFCASSPPLNVIAGVEQFFGPGTRLTVL.

This sequence joins TRBV19 and TRBJ1-2; D may be TRBD1 (6 bases). Trimming left V 5 bases short and J 4 bases short, with 8 bases between. The CDR3 contains 12 residues. CDR1 and CDR2 (germline): LNHDA, SQIVND (reference sequence). The CDR3 loop is CASSEQGYGYTF. In DNA form, the CDR3 reads TGTGCCAGTAGTGAACAGGGCTATGGCTACACCTTC.

A few counts support this clone. As DNA, the CDR3 is TGTGCCTGGAGTCCTAGCTCCTACAATGAGCAGTTCTTC. It encodes CAWSPSSYNEQFF. This sequence joins TRBV30 and TRBJ2-1; the D is unclear. The CDR3 extends over 13 amino acids. The germline V and J ends were trimmed by 2 bases and 0 bases, with 5 bases remaining between them. Per the germline V gene, CDR1 is GTSNPN and CDR2 is SVGIG (reference sequence). The full variable domain, in which reference TRBV30 and TRBJ2-1 provide the parts outside the CDR3, is SQTIHQWPATLVQPVGSPLSLECTVEGTSNPNLYWYRQAAGRGLQLLFYSVGIGQISSEVPQNLSASRPQDRQFILSSKKLLLSDSGFYLCAWSPSSYNEQFFGPGTRLTVL.

The chain combines TRBV6-6 with TRBJ2-3, with D unclear. The ends were cut back, 4 bases at V and 2 bases at J, with 10 bases in the middle. The V gene's germline CDR1 is MNHNY and CDR2 SVGAGI (reference sequence). The CDR3 extends over 14 amino acids. The CDR3 bases are TGTGCCAGCAGTTCCCTTGGCTTCACAGATACGCAGTATTTT. Protein sequence: CASSSLGFTDTQYF.

The rearrangement links TRBV14 to TRBJ2-4; TRBD1 agrees at 9 bases. The length of the CDR3 is 16 residues. V gave up 5 bases and J gave up 5 bases; unmatched junction bases: 10. Germline CDR1 and CDR2: SGHDN and FVKESK. The CDR3 DNA follows: TGTGCCAGCAGCAAACAGGGGGCGCCGTTCCAAAACATTCAGTACTTC. Encoded protein: CASSKQGAPFQNIQYF. Full variable domain (remainder filled in from reference TRBV14 and TRBJ2-4): EAGVTQFPSHSVIEKGQTVTLRCDPISGHDNLYWYRRVMGKEIKFLLHFVKESKQDESGMPNNRFLAERTGGTYSTLKVQPAELEDSGVYFCASSKQGAPFQNIQYFGAGTRLSVL.

The rearrangement links TRBV18 to TRBJ1-1; possibly TRBD1 for D (5 bases). V dropped 3 bases and J dropped 4 bases, with 18 bases sitting between them. Germline lookup yields CDR1 KGHSH and CDR2 LQKENI. The CDR3 totals 16 residues. The CDR3 bases are TGTGCCAGCTCACCTGACACGCCTATAAGGGGCACTGAAGCTTTCTTT. Translated, it gives CASSPDTPIRGTEAFF.

The J gene is TRBJ2-5, the V gene TRBV6-6; TRBD2 matches at 13 bases. V lost 4 bases and J lost 4; bases outside the gene matches: 3. CDR1 is MNHNY, CDR2 SVGAGI, per germline (reference sequence). The CDR3 is 15 amino acids. This chain's CDR3 is CASSSGLAGLETQYF. The CDR3 region has the DNA TGTGCCAGCAGTTCGGGACTAGCGGGATTAGAGACCCAGTACTTC.

This chain connects TRBV21-1 to TRBJ1-1; TRBD1 is the table's D call and was not checked against the DNA. TRBV21-1 has pseudogene status. The CDR3 loop spans 16 amino acids. In nucleotides, the CDR3 is TGTGCCAGCAGCAAAAGAAGGGACAGGGCGAACACTGAAGCTTTCTTT. Amino acid sequence: CASSKRRDRANTEAFF.

The V call is TRBV19, the J call TRBJ2-3, with D perhaps matching TRBD1 (5 bases). Trimming removed 1 base from V and 2 bases from J, with 16 bases in between. This CDR3 has 17 amino acids. The germline V gene has CDR1 LNHDA and CDR2 SQIVND (reference sequence). The CDR3 loop is CASSIGPGYPYTDTQYF. The CDR3 bases are TGTGCCAGTAGTATAGGTCCAGGGTATCCCTACACAGATACGCAGTATTTT.

This chain connects TRBV18 to TRBJ1-1, with D unresolved. Looked up from germline, CDR1 is KGHSH and CDR2 is LQKENI. The CDR3 is 16 residues long. V was shortened by 1 base and J by 0 bases, with 12 bases between the two germline ends. As DNA, the CDR3 is TGTGCCAGCTCACCACTGTTCTCCGGGTTGAACACTGAAGCTTTCTTT. It codes for CASSPLFSGLNTEAFF. Filled out from reference TRBV18 and TRBJ1-1, the complete variable domain reads NAGVMQNPRHLVRRRGQEARLRCSPMKGHSHVYWYRQLPEEGLKFMVYLQKENIIDESGMPKERFSAEFPKEGPSILRIQQVVRGDSAAYFCASSPLFSGLNTEAFFGQGTRLTVV.

V gene TRBV7-9 combines with J gene TRBJ1-4, with D maybe TRBD1 (5 bases). Trimming stripped 5 bases from V and 4 bases from J, with 14 bases between. Germline assignment: CDR1 SEHNR and CDR2 FQNEAQ (reference sequence). The CDR3 runs 15 residues. The CDR3 loop reads CASSLEQAINEKLFF. CDR3 in DNA: TGTGCCAGCAGCCTGGAACAGGCGATTAATGAAAAACTGTTTTTT. The full variable domain, with the rest looked up from reference TRBV7-9 and TRBJ1-4, is DTGVSQNPRHKITKRGQNVTFRCDPISEHNRLYWYRQTLGQGPEFLTYFQNEAQLEKSRLLSDRFSAERPKGSFSTLEIQRTEQGDSAMYLCASSLEQAINEKLFFGSGTQLSVL.

The V and J genes are TRBV4-2 and TRBJ1-2, with unresolved D. V was pared by 0 bases and J by 1 base, with 12 bases between. Germline V lookup: CDR1 LGHNA, CDR2 YNFKEQ. This CDR3 comprises 16 residues. The CDR3 DNA reads TGTGCCAGCAGCCAAGAAACGGGTCGCATTAACTATGGCTACACCTTC. It specifies CASSQETGRINYGYTF.

A few counts support this clone. V is TRBV9 and J is TRBJ2-3; 7 bases match TRBD2. After removal of 4 bases from V and 3 bases from J, the junction contained 8 bases not matched to a gene. Germline CDR1 and CDR2: SGDLS and YYNGEE. This CDR3 has 15 residues. The CDR3 here is CASSPTGGRTDTQYF. The CDR3, as DNA: TGTGCCAGCAGCCCCACGGGCGGGAGAACAGATACGCAGTATTTT.

This clone was picked up one time. CDR3 DNA sequence: TGTGCCAGCAGCCCGAAGGGACAGCCGAACACTGAAGCTTTCTTT. It encodes CASSPKGQPNTEAFF. V usage is TRBV4-2 and J usage is TRBJ1-1, with 7 nucleotides matching TRBD1. Germline-derived CDR1 and CDR2 are LGHNA and YNFKEQ. Trimming cost V 4 bases and J 1 base; bases outside gene matches: 6. The CDR3 runs to 15 residues.

The chain combines TRBV10-3 with TRBJ2-3; 12 positions agree with TRBD2. The junction had 3 bases not matched to a gene; V was cut back by 3 bases and J by 5 bases. The germline CDR1 and CDR2 sequences are ENHRY and SYGVKD. The CDR3 covers 15 residues. The CDR3 DNA is TGTGCCATCAGTGACGGGACTAGCGGGCAAGATACGCAGTATTTT. Protein: CAISDGTSGQDTQYF.

The genes are TRBV2 and TRBJ2-3, with TRBD2 matching 9 bases. The CDR3 is made up of 17 amino acids. V was clipped by 4 bases and J by 0 bases; unmatched bases: 8. Looked up from germline, CDR1 is SNHLY and CDR2 is FYNNEI. The CDR3 sequence is CASSGSSGSWSTDTQYF. The CDR3 region has the DNA TGTGCCAGCAGTGGAAGTAGCGGGAGTTGGAGCACAGATACGCAGTATTTT.